The source of this T cell receptor (beta chain) is a study of blood T cells in healthy people across ages. Turning to the study itself: Template switching picked up about one barcoded beta molecule for each two T cells.

Then a second PCR, running about 6 to 12 cycles, was carried out with a sample-barcoded 5' primer and a J-beta primer mix. Every molecule of cDNA carried a tag from a template-switch adaptor with 12 random nucleotides. TCRdb fed the 5' RACE reads into MiXCR, producing one record per CDR3 protein. The data show about 1,400,000 distinct CDR3 sequences, approximately 59% seen once. As regards this clonotype: Its antigen is still unknown.

Germline-derived CDR1 and CDR2 are SNHLY and FYNNEI. The CDR3 has 14 residues. With 7 bases clipped from V and 1 base from J, the junction kept 6 bases outside the gene matches. Overall study findings and caveats: Samples with more naive T cells showed higher observed beta diversity. Donor CMV status, an unknown factor, possibly confounded changes in expanded clonotypes.

This clonotype was sampled from a man aged 18 to 30 in good health. The chain combines TRBV2 with TRBJ2-7; 8 bases match TRBD1. What was sequenced was blood. CDR3 region: CASNPGQASYEQYF. The CDR3 bases are TGTGCCAGCAACCCGGGACAGGCTTCCTACGAGCAGTACTTC. Complete variable domain (other parts from reference TRBV2 and TRBJ2-7): EPEVTQTPSHQVTQMGQEVILRCVPISNHLYFYWYRQILGQKVEFLVSFYNNEISEKSEIFDDQFSVERPDGSNFTLKIRSTKLEDSAMYFCASNPGQASYEQYFGPGTRLTVT.